This is a list of T cell receptor beta chains from one sample in a study of PD-L1 blockade in urothelial cancer. Only in-frame clones appear in the TCRdb table, and some are missing; sequencing was by immunoSEQ multiplex PCR. The table records just under 40,000 clones, 80% to 95% of them present only once. This material consisted of PBMCs, taken around atezolizumab (anti-PD-L1) treatment. The receptors derive from a woman aged 55-70 years with urothelial cancer. Both conserved end residues are part of each CDR3. Fields, in order: J gene, clone size, D gene, V gene, CDR3 DNA, CDR3 protein. The D gene is left open where the match is weak. Only part of the rows carry a size: once, few, many, or a class if the clone is expanded.

>TRBJ1-5|.|.|TRBV7-9
TGTGCCAGCAGCTTGAGTAGCAATCAGCCCCAGCATTTT
CASSLSSNQPQHF
>TRBJ2-7|.|.|TRBV28
TGTGCCACGCGGACATACGTTCAGGAGGAGCAGTACTTC
CATRTYVQEEQYF
>TRBJ2-7|.|TRBD2|TRBV5-1
TGCGCCAGCAGCCCTACGGGGGGGTCGGGCGAGCAGTACTTC
CASSPTGGSGEQYF
>TRBJ1-4|.|.|TRBV7-2
TGTGCCAGCAGCCCCCAGTTGGATGAAAAACTGTTTTTT
CASSPQLDEKLFF
>TRBJ2-1|once|.|TRBV5-1
TGCGCCAGCAGCTTTACGGCCGGAGAGGGTGAGCAGTTCTTC
CASSFTAGEGEQFF
>TRBJ1-2|.|.|TRBV20-1
TGCAGTGCTAGGCAGGGGAATGGCTACACCTTC
CSARQGNGYTF
>TRBJ1-2|.|.|TRBV4-2
TGTGCCAGCAGCCAAGATGTGCGTGGCTACACCTTC
CASSQDVRGYTF
>TRBJ2-1|.|TRBD2|TRBV7-2
TGTGCCAGCAGCTCTCCGACTAGCGGGAGTAAGGGTGAGCAGTTCTTC
CASSSPTSGSKGEQFF
>TRBJ1-3|once|.|TRBV13
TGTGCCAGCAGCTTAAGGGGGAAGGCTGGAAACACCATATATTTT
CASSLRGKAGNTIYF
>TRBJ1-2|.|.|TRBV11-2
TGTGCCAGCAGTTCCCTCGGGGATGGCTACACCTTC
CASSSLGDGYTF
>TRBJ2-3|once|TRBD1|TRBV6-5
TGTGCCAGCAGTCCCGGGACAGTCTTAGATACGCAGTATTTT
CASSPGTVLDTQYF
>TRBJ2-3|.|TRBD1|TRBV4-1
TGCGCCAGCAGCCAAGACGGGACAGGGTCCGATACGCAGTATTTT
CASSQDGTGSDTQYF
>TRBJ1-3|.|.|TRBV7-6
TGTGCCAGCAGCTTTTATACAGGGAACCTTCTCTCTGGAAACACCATATATTTT
CASSFYTGNLLSGNTIYF
>TRBJ2-1|.|TRBD2|TRBV7-6
TGTGCCAGCAGCTTAGACTCGACTAGCTCTACGGAGCAGTTCTTC
CASSLDSTSSTEQFF